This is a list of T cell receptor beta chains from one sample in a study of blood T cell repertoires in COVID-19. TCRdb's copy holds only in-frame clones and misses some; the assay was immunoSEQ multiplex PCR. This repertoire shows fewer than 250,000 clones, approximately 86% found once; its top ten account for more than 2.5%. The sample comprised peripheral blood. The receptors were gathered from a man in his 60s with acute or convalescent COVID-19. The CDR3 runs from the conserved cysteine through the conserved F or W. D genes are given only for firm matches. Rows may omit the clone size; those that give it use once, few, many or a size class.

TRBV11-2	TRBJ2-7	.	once	CASTWRGAYEQYF	TGTGCCAGCACCTGGAGGGGTGCCTACGAGCAGTACTTC
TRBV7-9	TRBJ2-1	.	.	CASSLRVAAGHEQFF	TGTGCCAGCAGCTTAAGGGTAGCGGCGGGGCATGAGCAGTTCTTC
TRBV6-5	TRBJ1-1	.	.	CASGEWPEAFF	TGTGCCAGCGGGGAGTGGCCTGAAGCTTTCTTT
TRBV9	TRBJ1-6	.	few	CASSFNQDSPLHF	TGTGCCAGCAGCTTCAATCAGGATTCACCCCTCCACTTT
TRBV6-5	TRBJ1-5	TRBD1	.	CASSWDRNSNQPQHF	TGTGCCAGCAGTTGGGACAGAAATAGCAATCAGCCCCAGCATTTT
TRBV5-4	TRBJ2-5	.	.	CASSFSVKTQETQYF	TGTGCCAGCAGCTTTAGTGTGAAGACTCAAGAGACCCAGTACTTC
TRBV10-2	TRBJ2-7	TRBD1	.	CASSESGTGGREQYF	TGCGCCAGCAGTGAGTCGGGGACAGGGGGCCGCGAGCAGTACTTC
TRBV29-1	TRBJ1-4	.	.	CSVAKGAGGEKLFF	TGCAGCGTTGCAAAAGGGGCCGGAGGGGAAAAACTGTTTTTT
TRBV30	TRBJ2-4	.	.	CAWSVGREAQNIQYF	TGTGCCTGGAGTGTCGGAAGAGAGGCCCAAAACATTCAGTACTTC
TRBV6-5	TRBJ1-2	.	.	CASSLSGQSRRGYTF	TGTGCCAGCAGTTTGAGTGGACAGTCCCGACGGGGCTACACCTTC
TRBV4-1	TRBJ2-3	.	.	CASSQVPGGTDTQYF	TGCGCCAGCAGCCAAGTGCCGGGGGGCACAGATACGCAGTATTTT
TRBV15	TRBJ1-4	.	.	CATSRVHLLDEKLFF	TGTGCCACCAGCAGAGTTCATCTACTGGATGAAAAACTGTTTTTT
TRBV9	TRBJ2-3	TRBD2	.	CASSVGGLAGDTQYF	TGTGCCAGCAGCGTAGGGGGACTAGCGGGGGATACGCAGTATTTT
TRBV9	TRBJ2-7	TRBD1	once	CASSLSPGQGHYEQYF	TGTGCCAGCAGCCTATCGCCGGGACAGGGGCACTACGAGCAGTACTTC
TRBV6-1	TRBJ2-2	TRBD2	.	CASSATSGVNTGELFF	TGTGCCAGCAGTGCAACTAGCGGGGTAAACACCGGGGAGCTGTTTTTT
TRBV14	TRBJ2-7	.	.	CASSQDSVRYYEQYF	TGTGCCAGCAGCCAAGATAGCGTGCGGTACTACGAGCAGTACTTC
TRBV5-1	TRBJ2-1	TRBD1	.	CASSLALGQSSYNEQFF	TGCGCCAGCAGCTTGGCGTTGGGACAGAGCTCCTACAATGAGCAGTTCTTC
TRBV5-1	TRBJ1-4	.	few	CASSLGLSSATNEKLFF	TGCGCCAGCAGCCTCGGACTCTCCTCCGCAACTAATGAAAAACTGTTTTTT
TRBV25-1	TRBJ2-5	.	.	CASSDAGQPQETQYF	TGTGCCAGCAGTGACGCAGGGCAGCCCCAAGAGACCCAGTACTTC
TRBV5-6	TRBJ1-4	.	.	CASSPWADTNEKLFF	TGTGCCAGCAGCCCTTGGGCAGACACTAATGAAAAACTGTTTTTT
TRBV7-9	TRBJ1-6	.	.	CASSHLGGHPGDSPLHF	TGTGCCAGCAGTCATTTAGGAGGGCACCCTGGGGATTCACCCCTCCACTTT
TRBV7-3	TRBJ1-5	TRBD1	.	CASSPRQGAIVVNQPQHF	TGTGCCAGCAGCCCCCGACAGGGGGCTATTGTAGTCAATCAGCCCCAGCATTTT
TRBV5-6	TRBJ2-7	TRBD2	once	CASSLTGGSEEQYF	TGTGCCAGCAGCTTAACGGGGGGATCGGAAGAGCAGTACTTC
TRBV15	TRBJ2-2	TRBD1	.	CATRRDRGVTGELFF	TGTGCCACCAGGCGGGACAGGGGTGTAACCGGGGAGCTGTTTTTT
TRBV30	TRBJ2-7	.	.	CAWGTGVGGSYEQYF	TGTGCCTGGGGTACTGGGGTAGGGGGCTCCTACGAGCAGTACTTC
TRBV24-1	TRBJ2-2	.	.	CATSDNPSYSNTGELFF	TGTGCCACCAGTGATAACCCGTCCTACTCCAACACCGGGGAGCTGTTTTTT
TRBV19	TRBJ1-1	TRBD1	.	CASSNRPGQGATNTEAFF	TGTGCCAGTAGTAACCGGCCGGGACAGGGGGCCACGAACACTGAAGCTTTCTTT
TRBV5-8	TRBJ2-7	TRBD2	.	CASSLLGLAGVVLNEQYF	TGTGCCAGCAGCTTGCTAGGGCTAGCGGGGGTCGTCTTGAACGAGCAGTACTTC
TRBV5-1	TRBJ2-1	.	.	CASSSLDSSNEQFF	TGCGCCAGCAGCTCCCTCGACAGCAGCAATGAGCAGTTCTTC
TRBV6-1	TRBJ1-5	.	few	CASSEAFDQPQHF	TGTGCCAGCAGTGAAGCTTTCGATCAGCCCCAGCATTTT
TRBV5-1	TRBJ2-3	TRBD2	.	CASSLVSGGADTQYF	TGCGCCAGCAGCTTGGTTAGCGGGGGTGCAGATACGCAGTATTTT
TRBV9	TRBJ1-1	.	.	CASSASGAGTEAFF	TGTGCCAGCAGCGCCAGCGGAGCCGGGACAGAAGCTTTCTTT
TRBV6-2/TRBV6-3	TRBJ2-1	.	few	CASSSRDFYNEQFF	TGTGCCAGCAGTTCCAGGGACTTCTACAATGAGCAGTTCTTC
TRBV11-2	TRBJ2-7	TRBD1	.	CASSPIGQGVHEQYF	TGTGCCAGCAGCCCTATAGGGCAGGGGGTCCACGAGCAGTACTTC
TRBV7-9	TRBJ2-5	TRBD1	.	CASSFTGVETQYF	TGTGCCAGCAGCTTTACAGGGGTGGAGACCCAGTACTTC
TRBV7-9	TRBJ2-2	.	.	CASSGRAGENTGELFF	TGTGCCAGCAGCGGTCGGGCCGGGGAGAACACCGGGGAGCTGTTTTTT
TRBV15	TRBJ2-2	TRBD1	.	CATSRWDRGGNTGELFF	TGTGCCACCAGCAGATGGGACAGGGGTGGGAACACCGGGGAGCTGTTTTTT
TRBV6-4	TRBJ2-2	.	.	CASSVVPGHSTGELFF	TGTGCCAGCAGTGTCGTTCCGGGACACAGCACCGGGGAGCTGTTTTTT
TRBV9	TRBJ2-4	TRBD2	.	CASSVVRTSVLAKNIQYF	TGTGCCAGCAGCGTAGTAAGGACTAGTGTTCTAGCCAAAAACATTCAGTACTTC
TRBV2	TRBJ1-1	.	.	CASIGEATLAEAFF	TGTGCCAGCATCGGGGAAGCCACGTTAGCTGAAGCTTTCTTT
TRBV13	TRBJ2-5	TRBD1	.	CASKGRTGGVRETQYF	TGTGCCAGCAAGGGTCGAACAGGGGGCGTCCGGGAGACCCAGTACTTC
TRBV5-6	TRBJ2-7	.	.	CASSMAGVLSYEQYF	TGTGCCAGCAGTATGGCCGGGGTCCTATCCTACGAGCAGTACTTC
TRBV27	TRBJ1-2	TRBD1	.	CASSLAGTGYGYTF	TGTGCCAGCAGTTTAGCCGGGACAGGCTATGGCTACACCTTC
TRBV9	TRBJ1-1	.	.	CASSVQGTNTEAFF	TGTGCCAGCAGCGTACAGGGTACGAACACTGAAGCTTTCTTT
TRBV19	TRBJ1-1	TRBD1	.	CASSDGTGGNTEAFF	TGTGCCAGTAGTGACGGGACAGGGGGCAACACTGAAGCTTTCTTT
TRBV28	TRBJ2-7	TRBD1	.	CASSSGTGGLKQYF	TGTGCCAGCAGTTCAGGAACAGGGGGTTTGAAGCAGTACTTC
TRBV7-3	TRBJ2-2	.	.	CASREDTGELFF	TGTGCCAGCAGGGAGGACACCGGGGAGCTGTTTTTT
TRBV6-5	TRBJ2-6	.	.	CASSSTRGRGANVLTF	TGTGCCAGCAGTTCGACCAGGGGTCGTGGGGCCAACGTCCTGACTTTC
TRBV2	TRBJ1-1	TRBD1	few	CASSPDRGNTEAFF	TGTGCCAGCAGCCCGGACAGGGGTAACACTGAAGCTTTCTTT
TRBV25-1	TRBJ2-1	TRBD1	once	CASSDGTGYNEQFF	TGTGCCAGCAGTGATGGGACAGGGTACAATGAGCAGTTCTTC
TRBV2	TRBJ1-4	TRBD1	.	CASRRQGFGTNEKLFF	TGTGCCAGCCGCAGACAGGGGTTTGGCACTAATGAAAAACTGTTTTTT
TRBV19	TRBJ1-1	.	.	CASRLGGATEAFF	TGTGCCAGTAGATTAGGGGGGGCCACTGAAGCTTTCTTT
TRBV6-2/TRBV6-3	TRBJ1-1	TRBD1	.	CASSYSSSGAGGGTEAFF	TGTGCCAGCAGTTACTCGAGTAGTGGAGCAGGGGGCGGAACTGAAGCTTTCTTT
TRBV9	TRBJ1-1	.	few	CASSVGAMNTEAFF	TGTGCCAGCAGCGTTGGGGCCATGAACACTGAAGCTTTCTTT
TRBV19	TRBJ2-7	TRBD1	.	CASSAHRDRGYEQYF	TGTGCCAGTAGTGCTCACCGGGACAGGGGCTACGAGCAGTACTTC
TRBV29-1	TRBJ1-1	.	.	CSVEERGNTEAFF	TGCAGCGTTGAGGAACGCGGGAACACTGAAGCTTTCTTT
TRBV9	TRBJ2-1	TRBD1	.	CASSVAQGQRGNEQFF	TGTGCCAGCAGCGTCGCCCAGGGACAGAGGGGCAATGAGCAGTTCTTC
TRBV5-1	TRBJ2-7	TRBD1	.	CASSLGDRVSYEQYF	TGCGCCAGCAGCTTGGGGGACAGGGTGTCCTACGAGCAGTACTTC
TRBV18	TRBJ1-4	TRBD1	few	CASSPTGTGNEKLFF	TGTGCCAGCTCACCAACCGGGACAGGGAATGAAAAACTGTTTTTT
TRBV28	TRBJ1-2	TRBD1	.	CASTSLGQGALYGYTF	TGTGCCAGCACCTCTCTGGGACAGGGGGCCCTCTATGGCTACACCTTC